This TCR beta chain was retrieved from a study of Tregs in tolerant kidney transplant recipients. Sequencing was performed with immunoSEQ multiplex PCR; in TCRdb, only in-frame clones are kept and a portion is missing. The table lists fewer than 150,000 clones, roughly nine tenths of them singletons. Broader study findings: Few patients were studied, so findings need validation in larger groups. This study did not directly address biological reproducibility.

About this clone: Its antigen remains unidentified.

CD4+CD25+CD127- Tregs, CD4+CD25- non-Tregs, CD4 and CD8 cells were sorted. Germline V gene data show CDR1 as SGHDN and CDR2 as FVKESK. This CDR3 contains 16 residues. V was clipped by 4 bases and J by 0 bases, with 13 bases between them. Sequenced: CD4+ T cells from blood. This chain links TRBV14 with TRBJ2-1; D is unclear. This clonotype originated in a human donor in good health. CDR3: CASSPLTGRSYNEQFF. CDR3 in DNA: TGTGCCAGCAGCCCCCTCACGGGCCGCTCCTACAATGAGCAGTTCTTC.